A selection of T cell receptor beta chains follows, all from one sample in a study of blood T cell repertoires in COVID-19. TCRdb's table, derived via immunoSEQ multiplex PCR, lists solely in-frame clones and lacks some. This repertoire shows roughly 200,000 clones, 86% found once; its top ten account for about 4%. The sequencing sample was made of PBMCs or T cells enriched from blood (not recorded which). These receptor sequences come from a woman in her 40s with acute COVID-19. Each CDR3 is given with its conserved first and last residue. A D gene is named only where the DNA matches it firmly. The size of a clone is reported for some rows only, either as once, few or many, or as a class for expanded clones.

clone size,D gene,J gene,V gene,CDR3 DNA,CDR3 protein
.,.,TRBJ1-5,TRBV19,TGTGCCAGTACCCCGAGCCGGGGGAATCAGCCCCAGCATTTT,CASTPSRGNQPQHF
.,.,TRBJ2-7,TRBV24-1,TGTGCCACCAGTGATTTTTGGGTGGCAGGGCATTGCTACGAGCAGTACTTC,CATSDFWVAGHCYEQYF
.,.,TRBJ1-1,TRBV9,TGTGCCAGCAGCACTCGGGGAAATCCGAACACTGAAGCTTTCTTT,CASSTRGNPNTEAFF
.,.,TRBJ2-1,TRBV15,TGTGCCACCAGCAGAGATCAGGCCTACAATGAGCAGTTCTTC,CATSRDQAYNEQFF
.,TRBD1,TRBJ2-3,TRBV7-2,TGTGCCAGCAGCTCGGGACAGGGGGCGAGTACGCAGTATTTT,CASSSGQGASTQYF
.,.,TRBJ1-1,TRBV14,TGTGCCAGCAGTCATAGGAGGATGTGGGGGCGGACTGAAGCTTTCTTT,CASSHRRMWGRTEAFF
.,TRBD1,TRBJ1-1,TRBV7-9,TGTGCCAGCAGCTATATACAGGGGGCAGGGACTGAAGCTTTCTTT,CASSYIQGAGTEAFF
.,TRBD1,TRBJ1-1,TRBV28,TGTGCCAGCAGATCCGGGACAGGAGAAGCTTTCTTT,CASRSGTGEAFF
.,.,TRBJ1-5,TRBV7-8,TGTGCCAGCAGCTCACGCGTCGGGAGCAATCAGCCCCAGCATTTT,CASSSRVGSNQPQHF
.,.,TRBJ1-1,TRBV6-1,TGTGCCAGCAGTGATAGCCCGGGTCGGGGGAACACTGAAGCTTTCTTT,CASSDSPGRGNTEAFF
.,.,TRBJ1-1,TRBV30,TGTGCCTGGGCCAGGGGAAGCACTGAAGCTTTCTTT,CAWARGSTEAFF
.,.,TRBJ1-1,TRBV5-1,TGCGCCAGCAGCTTGGACAGGATGAACACTGAAGCTTTCTTT,CASSLDRMNTEAFF
.,TRBD1,TRBJ1-2,TRBV2,TGTGCCAGCAGTGACTTGGTAGGACAGGGAGAAAACTATGGCTACACCTTC,CASSDLVGQGENYGYTF
.,TRBD2,TRBJ2-1,TRBV5-5,TGTGCCAGCAGCTACCTAGCGGGGGGCCGGGATGAGCAGTTCTTC,CASSYLAGGRDEQFF
.,.,TRBJ1-2,TRBV2,TGTGCCAGCAGATTACAGGGCCGGGGCTACACCTTC,CASRLQGRGYTF
.,.,TRBJ1-1,TRBV2,TGTGCCAGGAAGAGCAAAACAGTTAACACTGAAGCTTTCTTT,CARKSKTVNTEAFF
.,TRBD1,TRBJ1-6,TRBV10-1,TGCGCCAGCAGTGGGGACAGGGACAATTCACCCCTCCACTTT,CASSGDRDNSPLHF
.,TRBD1,TRBJ2-3,TRBV5-1,TGCGCCAGCAGACCCTCAGGGGGAGTCACAGATACGCAGTATTTT,CASRPSGGVTDTQYF
.,TRBD2,TRBJ2-2,TRBV6-6,TGTGCCAGCAGACTAGCGGGGGGGCCCGGGGAGCTGTTTTTT,CASRLAGGPGELFF
.,TRBD1,TRBJ2-2,TRBV5-1,TGCGCCAGCAGATCCTCGACAGGGACCACCGGGGAGCTGTTTTTT,CASRSSTGTTGELFF
many,TRBD1,TRBJ1-2,TRBV6-5,TGTGCCAGCAGCGGGACAGAACTCTATGGCTACACCTTC,CASSGTELYGYTF
.,TRBD2,TRBJ2-7,TRBV7-8,TGTGCCAGCAGCCCCCAGCGGGGGGCCGTCCAAGAGCAGTACTTC,CASSPQRGAVQEQYF
once,.,TRBJ1-4,TRBV18,TGTGCCAGCTCACCAGGGCAGGGTGTAACTAATGAAAAACTGTTTTTT,CASSPGQGVTNEKLFF
.,TRBD1,TRBJ1-3,TRBV2,TGTGCCAGCAGTGACGACAGGGGCTTCTCTGGAAACACCATATATTTT,CASSDDRGFSGNTIYF
.,.,TRBJ2-2,TRBV25-1,TGTGCCAGCAGCGACAGGAACACCGGGGAGCTGTTTTTT,CASSDRNTGELFF